This T cell receptor beta chain was identified in a study of shared clonotypes between healthy human individuals. Sequencing was performed with immunoSEQ multiplex PCR; in TCRdb, only in-frame clones are kept and a portion is missing. The sample carries about 680,000 clones, under 95% recorded once. Germline V CDR1 and CDR2: MNHEY, SVGAGI. Trimming shortened V by 2 bases and J by 6 bases, and 11 bases separated the two germline ends. This CDR3 has 13 amino acids. Only CD45RO-negative cells positively selected for CCR7 counted as naive CD8 cells, so terminally differentiated effector memory CD45RA+ cells were excluded.

The V gene is TRBV6-5, the J gene TRBJ2-7, with D perhaps matching TRBD1 (5 bases). The receptor comes from a man aged 30 to 45 in good health. Sequenced input: naive CD8+ T cells sorted from blood. Written as DNA, the CDR3 is TGTGCCAGCAGTTACGGCCAGGGTGTCGAGCAGTACTTC. Protein product: CASSYGQGVEQYF.